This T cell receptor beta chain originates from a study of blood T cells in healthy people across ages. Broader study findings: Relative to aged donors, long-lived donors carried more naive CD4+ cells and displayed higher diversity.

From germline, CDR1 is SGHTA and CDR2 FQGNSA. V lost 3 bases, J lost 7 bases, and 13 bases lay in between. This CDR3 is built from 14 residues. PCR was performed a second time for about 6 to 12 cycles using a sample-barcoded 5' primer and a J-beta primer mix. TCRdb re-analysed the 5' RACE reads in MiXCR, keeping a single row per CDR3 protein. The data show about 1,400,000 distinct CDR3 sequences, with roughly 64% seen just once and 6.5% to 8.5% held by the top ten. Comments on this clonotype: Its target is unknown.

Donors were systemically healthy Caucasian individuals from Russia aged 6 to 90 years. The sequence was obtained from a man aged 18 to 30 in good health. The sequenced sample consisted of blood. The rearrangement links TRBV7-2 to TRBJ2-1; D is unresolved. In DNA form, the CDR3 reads TGTGCCAGCAGCTTGTCCCCCCGGGCAAATGAGCAGTTCTTC. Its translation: CASSLSPRANEQFF.